This record looks at one T cell receptor (beta chain) sequence and its context. Trimming removed 4 bases at V and 4 bases at J, with 17 bases between. This CDR3 has 15 residues. The germline V gene has CDR1 SGHRS and CDR2 YFSETQ. The data are from a study of control samples from healthy donors and cancer patients. Data came from immunoSEQ multiplex PCR; TCRdb stores just in-frame clones and leaves some out. The sample yields 95,000 to 130,000 clones, 85% to 90% seen once. The sequencing input was PBMCs. The gene calls are TRBV5-1 and TRBJ1-1; possibly TRBD1 for D (5 bases). The TCR comes from a woman aged 45-65 years with colorectal cancer. CDR3 sequence (DNA): TGCGCCAGCAGCCCAAGGGACCCTAGGAGCACTGAAGCTTTCTTT. Protein: CASSPRDPRSTEAFF.